The rows below give T cell receptor beta chains drawn from one sample of a study of T cells after posttransplantation cyclophosphamide. Sequenced by immunoSEQ multiplex PCR; TCRdb stores in-frame clones only, minus some. The sample holds 44,000 or so clones, and no clone turns up only once. The source material was PBMCs. These receptors were collected from a man aged 35-49 years in good health, CMV-negative, and a related stem cell transplant donor. Each CDR3 is given with its conserved first and last residue. The order of the fields is CDR3 DNA, CDR3 protein, D gene, J gene, clone size, V gene. D genes are given only for firm matches. Part of the rows lack a size; the others show once, few, many or a class for expanded clones.

CDR3 DNA: TGCGCCAGCAGCGGTAGCGGAGATACGCAGTATTTT; CDR3 protein: CASSGSGDTQYF; D gene: .; J gene: TRBJ2-3; clone size: many; V gene: TRBV5-1
CDR3 DNA: TGTGCCGCGTACAGGGGCTCTGGAAACACCATATATTTT; CDR3 protein: CAAYRGSGNTIYF; D gene: TRBD1; J gene: TRBJ1-3; clone size: many; V gene: TRBV30
CDR3 DNA: TGTGCCAGCAGGCTACAGGGGAGAGGCACTGAAGCTTTCTTT; CDR3 protein: CASRLQGRGTEAFF; D gene: TRBD1; J gene: TRBJ1-1; clone size: many; V gene: TRBV6-6
CDR3 DNA: TGTGCCAGCAGTTTTAGCTACTCTAATGAAAAACTGTTTTTT; CDR3 protein: CASSFSYSNEKLFF; D gene: .; J gene: TRBJ1-4; clone size: many; V gene: TRBV28
CDR3 DNA: TGCGCCAGCAGCTGGACTGGGGATGAGCAGTTCTTC; CDR3 protein: CASSWTGDEQFF; D gene: .; J gene: TRBJ2-1; clone size: many; V gene: TRBV5-1
CDR3 DNA: TGTGCCAGCAGCCCCGGACAGGGGCGCGCGTCCTACGAGCAGTACTTC; CDR3 protein: CASSPGQGRASYEQYF; D gene: TRBD1; J gene: TRBJ2-7; clone size: many; V gene: TRBV7-2
CDR3 DNA: TGTGCCAGCAGCTTAGTGACTAGCGGTATAGCCGGGGAGCTGTTTTTT; CDR3 protein: CASSLVTSGIAGELFF; D gene: TRBD2; J gene: TRBJ2-2; clone size: many; V gene: TRBV11-2
CDR3 DNA: TGTGCCAGCAGCCCGGTCCCGAACACCGGGGAGCTGTTTTTT; CDR3 protein: CASSPVPNTGELFF; D gene: .; J gene: TRBJ2-2; clone size: many; V gene: TRBV5-4
CDR3 DNA: TGTGCCAGCAGCGTTGGGACAGGCTCTGAAGCTTTCTTT; CDR3 protein: CASSVGTGSEAFF; D gene: TRBD1; J gene: TRBJ1-1; clone size: many; V gene: TRBV9
CDR3 DNA: TGTGCCAGTATCGATACCAGCGGAACCTACACAGATACGCAGTATTTT; CDR3 protein: CASIDTSGTYTDTQYF; D gene: .; J gene: TRBJ2-3; clone size: many; V gene: TRBV19
CDR3 DNA: TGTGCCATCGGGCCCACAGATACGCAGTATTTT; CDR3 protein: CAIGPTDTQYF; D gene: .; J gene: TRBJ2-3; clone size: many; V gene: TRBV10-3
CDR3 DNA: TGTGCCAGCAGCAAAGAAGCGGGACGCTCAACCTACGAGCAGTACTTC; CDR3 protein: CASSKEAGRSTYEQYF; D gene: TRBD2; J gene: TRBJ2-7; clone size: many; V gene: TRBV7-8
CDR3 DNA: TGTGCCTGGAGTGTCCCCCTGACAGGGAGGAACACTGAAGCTTTCTTT; CDR3 protein: CAWSVPLTGRNTEAFF; D gene: TRBD1; J gene: TRBJ1-1; clone size: many; V gene: TRBV30
CDR3 DNA: TGTGCCAGCAGTTTCCATTACCGCACGACTATAGCGGACTCATACAATGAGCAGTTCTTC; CDR3 protein: CASSFHYRTTIADSYNEQFF; D gene: .; J gene: TRBJ2-1; clone size: many; V gene: TRBV28
CDR3 DNA: TGTGCCAGCAGCTTGTATAACTACGAGCAGTACTTC; CDR3 protein: CASSLYNYEQYF; D gene: .; J gene: TRBJ2-7; clone size: many; V gene: TRBV5-6
CDR3 DNA: TGTGCCAGCAGTTTACGAGGGTCTAACTACGAGCAGTACTTC; CDR3 protein: CASSLRGSNYEQYF; D gene: .; J gene: TRBJ2-7; clone size: many; V gene: TRBV27
CDR3 DNA: TGTGCCTGGAGTCCACAGGAGCTAGGAAACACCATATATTTT; CDR3 protein: CAWSPQELGNTIYF; D gene: .; J gene: TRBJ1-3; clone size: many; V gene: TRBV30
CDR3 DNA: TGTGCCAGCAGCTTAGTTGCGGGAGTGGGGGAGACCCAGTACTTC; CDR3 protein: CASSLVAGVGETQYF; D gene: TRBD2; J gene: TRBJ2-5; clone size: many; V gene: TRBV7-3
CDR3 DNA: TGTGCCAGCAGTTTAGGCGGCAGGGGGCGCGAGCAGTACTTC; CDR3 protein: CASSLGGRGREQYF; D gene: TRBD1; J gene: TRBJ2-7; clone size: many; V gene: TRBV28
CDR3 DNA: TGTGCCAGCAGTCCCCATTCAAGGGAGGGCCGGAACGGGGAGCTGTTTTTT; CDR3 protein: CASSPHSREGRNGELFF; D gene: TRBD2; J gene: TRBJ2-2; clone size: many; V gene: TRBV28
CDR3 DNA: TGTGCCAGCAGTTTGGAGGGGGGGCTGGGGTACGAGCAGTACTTC; CDR3 protein: CASSLEGGLGYEQYF; D gene: .; J gene: TRBJ2-7; clone size: .; V gene: TRBV6-1
CDR3 DNA: TGTGCCAGCAGTGATGGCAGGGATGAAGCTTTCTTT; CDR3 protein: CASSDGRDEAFF; D gene: .; J gene: TRBJ1-1; clone size: many; V gene: TRBV2
CDR3 DNA: TGTGCCAGTAGTATTGGGGGGTTCCCCTACAATGAGCAGTTCTTC; CDR3 protein: CASSIGGFPYNEQFF; D gene: .; J gene: TRBJ2-1; clone size: many; V gene: TRBV19
CDR3 DNA: TGTGCCAGCAGCGCCCCCCTCGGGGGGACGGGTGACACTGAAGCTTTCTTT; CDR3 protein: CASSAPLGGTGDTEAFF; D gene: .; J gene: TRBJ1-1; clone size: many; V gene: TRBV9
CDR3 DNA: TGTGCCAGCAGCTTGGGACAGGCGGCCCAAGAGACCCAGTACTTC; CDR3 protein: CASSLGQAAQETQYF; D gene: TRBD1; J gene: TRBJ2-5; clone size: many; V gene: TRBV7-9
CDR3 DNA: TGCGCCAGCAGCTTGGGAACCGGGACAGGGGGCTTTGACTATGGCTACACCTTC; CDR3 protein: CASSLGTGTGGFDYGYTF; D gene: TRBD1; J gene: TRBJ1-2; clone size: many; V gene: TRBV5-1
CDR3 DNA: TGTGCCTGGAGTGTGGAGGGAGGTCAGCCCCAGCATTTT; CDR3 protein: CAWSVEGGQPQHF; D gene: .; J gene: TRBJ1-5; clone size: many; V gene: TRBV30
CDR3 DNA: TGTGCCAGCAGCTTAGACCCCGGCGCGGGAGGGGATACGCAGTATTTT; CDR3 protein: CASSLDPGAGGDTQYF; D gene: TRBD2; J gene: TRBJ2-3; clone size: .; V gene: TRBV7-2
CDR3 DNA: TGCGCCAGCAGCACCGGGACTAGCGGGATAGGGGGAACCGGGGAGCTGTTTTTT; CDR3 protein: CASSTGTSGIGGTGELFF; D gene: TRBD2; J gene: TRBJ2-2; clone size: many; V gene: TRBV5-1
CDR3 DNA: TGTGCCTGGAGTGTGAGGGCCACTGAAGCTTTCTTT; CDR3 protein: CAWSVRATEAFF; D gene: .; J gene: TRBJ1-1; clone size: many; V gene: TRBV30
CDR3 DNA: TGTGCCAGCAGCTTAGGTCGGCAGGGCGGAAACACCATATATTTT; CDR3 protein: CASSLGRQGGNTIYF; D gene: .; J gene: TRBJ1-3; clone size: many; V gene: TRBV7-2
CDR3 DNA: TGCGCCAGCAGTGAAGACAGAAGTAATGAAAAACTGTTTTTT; CDR3 protein: CASSEDRSNEKLFF; D gene: .; J gene: TRBJ1-4; clone size: many; V gene: TRBV10-1
CDR3 DNA: TGTGCCAGCTCCGGGACAGGCAACTCTGGAAACACCATATATTTT; CDR3 protein: CASSGTGNSGNTIYF; D gene: TRBD1; J gene: TRBJ1-3; clone size: many; V gene: TRBV18
CDR3 DNA: TGTGCCAGCAGCTTCTCAGGACAGGGGGGATACGAGCAGTACTTC; CDR3 protein: CASSFSGQGGYEQYF; D gene: TRBD1; J gene: TRBJ2-7; clone size: many; V gene: TRBV7-9
CDR3 DNA: TGTGCCAGCAGCCCCATGACAGGGGCGCGGGAGACCCAGTACTTC; CDR3 protein: CASSPMTGARETQYF; D gene: TRBD1; J gene: TRBJ2-5; clone size: many; V gene: TRBV28
CDR3 DNA: TGTGCCAGCAGCCCACTCAGTGGACAGGGTCCCTTCCATCAGCCCCAGCATTTT; CDR3 protein: CASSPLSGQGPFHQPQHF; D gene: TRBD1; J gene: TRBJ1-5; clone size: many; V gene: TRBV7-8
CDR3 DNA: TGTGCCAGGGGAGGCGAGGGGTCGAACACCGGGGAGCTGTTTTTT; CDR3 protein: CARGGEGSNTGELFF; D gene: .; J gene: TRBJ2-2; clone size: many; V gene: TRBV7-9
CDR3 DNA: TGTGCCAGCAGTTTATCACCGGGACAGGAAATAAGGTACGAGCAGTACTTC; CDR3 protein: CASSLSPGQEIRYEQYF; D gene: TRBD1; J gene: TRBJ2-7; clone size: many; V gene: TRBV28
CDR3 DNA: TGTGCCAGCAGTCGGACAGGGGTGGCCGAGCAGTACTTC; CDR3 protein: CASSRTGVAEQYF; D gene: TRBD1; J gene: TRBJ2-7; clone size: .; V gene: TRBV28
CDR3 DNA: TGTGCCAGCCATGTTCAGCCCCAGCATTTT; CDR3 protein: CASHVQPQHF; D gene: .; J gene: TRBJ1-5; clone size: many; V gene: TRBV28
CDR3 DNA: TGCAGCGTGGGAGAAGAGGGCATCACTGAAGCTTTCTTT; CDR3 protein: CSVGEEGITEAFF; D gene: .; J gene: TRBJ1-1; clone size: many; V gene: TRBV29-1
CDR3 DNA: TGTGCCAGCAGAAAGACAGGCGGTAATGAAAAACTGTTTTTT; CDR3 protein: CASRKTGGNEKLFF; D gene: .; J gene: TRBJ1-4; clone size: many; V gene: TRBV7-9
CDR3 DNA: TGTGCCAGCAGCGGCTGGGCTAGCGGGAGCGGGGGCTCCTACAATGAGCAGTTCTTC; CDR3 protein: CASSGWASGSGGSYNEQFF; D gene: TRBD2; J gene: TRBJ2-1; clone size: many; V gene: TRBV7-9
CDR3 DNA: TGTGCCAGTAGTATAAAGGAGGCTTCTGGGGTTACAAGGCCCCAGCATTTT; CDR3 protein: CASSIKEASGVTRPQHF; D gene: .; J gene: TRBJ1-5; clone size: many; V gene: TRBV19
CDR3 DNA: TGTGCCAGCAGCCAACAGGGAAGGGTCAGAGATACGCAGTATTTT; CDR3 protein: CASSQQGRVRDTQYF; D gene: .; J gene: TRBJ2-3; clone size: few; V gene: TRBV27
CDR3 DNA: TGTGCCAGCAGCTTAGATGGGGGCTCTCGGGGGGCACCCCTCCACTTT; CDR3 protein: CASSLDGGSRGAPLHF; D gene: .; J gene: TRBJ1-6; clone size: few; V gene: TRBV11-2
CDR3 DNA: TGTGCCAGCAGCCCTGGGGGGATCACCGGGGAGCTGTTTTTT; CDR3 protein: CASSPGGITGELFF; D gene: .; J gene: TRBJ2-2; clone size: many; V gene: TRBV5-4
CDR3 DNA: TGTGCCAGCAGCCGGACCGGGGAGCTGTTTTTT; CDR3 protein: CASSRTGELFF; D gene: .; J gene: TRBJ2-2; clone size: .; V gene: TRBV6-1
CDR3 DNA: TGTGCCAGCAGCCTTAGCGGGAGGGACGAGCAGTACTTC; CDR3 protein: CASSLSGRDEQYF; D gene: TRBD2; J gene: TRBJ2-7; clone size: many; V gene: TRBV9
CDR3 DNA: TGCGCCAGCAGCCAAGTTGCTCAGGGCGATCAGCCCCAGCATTTT; CDR3 protein: CASSQVAQGDQPQHF; D gene: .; J gene: TRBJ1-5; clone size: many; V gene: TRBV4-1
CDR3 DNA: TGTGCCAGCAGTCAGGGGACCTGGTACAGGGCAACCGGGGAGCTGTTTTTT; CDR3 protein: CASSQGTWYRATGELFF; D gene: .; J gene: TRBJ2-2; clone size: many; V gene: TRBV27
CDR3 DNA: TGTGCCAGCAGGTACACGATCGGGAATGGGCAAGAGACCCAGTACTTC; CDR3 protein: CASRYTIGNGQETQYF; D gene: .; J gene: TRBJ2-5; clone size: many; V gene: TRBV28
CDR3 DNA: TGTGCCAGCTCGCCAGGGACAGGGGCTCGCGGGGAGCTGTTTTTT; CDR3 protein: CASSPGTGARGELFF; D gene: TRBD1; J gene: TRBJ2-2; clone size: many; V gene: TRBV18